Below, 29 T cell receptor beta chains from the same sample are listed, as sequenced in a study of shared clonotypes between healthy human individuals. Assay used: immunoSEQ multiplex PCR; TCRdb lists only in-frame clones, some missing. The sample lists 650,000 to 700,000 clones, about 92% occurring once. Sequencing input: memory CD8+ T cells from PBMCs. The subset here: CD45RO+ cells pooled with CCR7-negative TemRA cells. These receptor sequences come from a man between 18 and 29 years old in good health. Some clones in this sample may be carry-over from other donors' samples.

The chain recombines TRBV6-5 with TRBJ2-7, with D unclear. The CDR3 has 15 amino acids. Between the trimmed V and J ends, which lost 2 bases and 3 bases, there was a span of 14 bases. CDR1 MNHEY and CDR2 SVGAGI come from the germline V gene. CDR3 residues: CASSYNRMGFYEQYF. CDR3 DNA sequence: TGTGCCAGCAGTTACAACCGTATGGGTTTCTACGAGCAGTACTTC.

The CDR3 sequence is CASSLLENTGELFF. CDR3 DNA sequence: TGTGCCAGCAGCTTACTTGAGAACACCGGGGAGCTGTTTTTT. The V and J genes are TRBV11-1 and TRBJ2-2; D call uncertain. The CDR3 consists of 14 residues. Trimming removed 2 bases from V and 1 base from J, with 5 bases in between. Per germline, CDR1 SGHAT and CDR2 FQDESV (reference sequence).

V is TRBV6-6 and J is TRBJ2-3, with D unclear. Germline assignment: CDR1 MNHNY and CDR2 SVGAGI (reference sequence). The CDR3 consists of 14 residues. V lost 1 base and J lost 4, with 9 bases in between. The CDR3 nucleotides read TGTGCCAGCAGTTACTGGGCGGCGGCAGATACGCAGTATTTT. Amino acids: CASSYWAAADTQYF.

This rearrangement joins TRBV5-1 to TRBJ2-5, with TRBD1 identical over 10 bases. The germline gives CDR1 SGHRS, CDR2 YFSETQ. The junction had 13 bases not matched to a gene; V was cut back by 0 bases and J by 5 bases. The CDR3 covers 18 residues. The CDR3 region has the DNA TGCGCCAGCAGCTTGGAGGGGACCGACAGGGGGCTACGGGAGACCCAGTACTTC. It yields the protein CASSLEGTDRGLRETQYF.

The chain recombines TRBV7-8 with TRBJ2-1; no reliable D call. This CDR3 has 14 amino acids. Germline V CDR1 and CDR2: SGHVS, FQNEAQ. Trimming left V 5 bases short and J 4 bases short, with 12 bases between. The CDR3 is CASSPYFAYNEQFF. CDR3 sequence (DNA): TGTGCCAGCAGCCCATACTTTGCTTACAATGAGCAGTTCTTC.

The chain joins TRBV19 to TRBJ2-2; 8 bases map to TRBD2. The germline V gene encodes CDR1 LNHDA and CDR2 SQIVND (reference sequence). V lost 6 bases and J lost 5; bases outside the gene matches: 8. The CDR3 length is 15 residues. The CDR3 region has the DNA TGTGCCAGTAGGTTCGGGAGCGGGAGTACCGGGGAGCTGTTTTTT. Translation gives CASRFGSGSTGELFF.

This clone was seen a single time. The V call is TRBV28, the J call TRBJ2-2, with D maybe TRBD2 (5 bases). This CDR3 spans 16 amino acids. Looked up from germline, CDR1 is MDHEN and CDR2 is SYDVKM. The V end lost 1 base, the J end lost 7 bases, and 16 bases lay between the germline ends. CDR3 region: CASSLLASPKVGELFF. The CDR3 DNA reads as TGTGCCAGCAGTTTATTAGCTAGCCCTAAGGTCGGGGAGCTGTTTTTT.

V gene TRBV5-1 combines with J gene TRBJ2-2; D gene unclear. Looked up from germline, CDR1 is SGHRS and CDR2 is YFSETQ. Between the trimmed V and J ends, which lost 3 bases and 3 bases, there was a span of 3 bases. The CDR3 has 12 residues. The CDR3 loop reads CASSSYTGELFF. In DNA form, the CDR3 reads TGCGCCAGCAGCTCCTACACCGGGGAGCTGTTTTTT.

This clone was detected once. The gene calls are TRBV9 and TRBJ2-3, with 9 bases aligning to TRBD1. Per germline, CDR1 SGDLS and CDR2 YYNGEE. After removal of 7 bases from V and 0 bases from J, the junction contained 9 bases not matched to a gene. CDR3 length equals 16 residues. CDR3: CASAREGQGSTDTQYF. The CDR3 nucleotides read TGTGCCAGCGCCCGCGAGGGACAGGGAAGCACAGATACGCAGTATTTT.

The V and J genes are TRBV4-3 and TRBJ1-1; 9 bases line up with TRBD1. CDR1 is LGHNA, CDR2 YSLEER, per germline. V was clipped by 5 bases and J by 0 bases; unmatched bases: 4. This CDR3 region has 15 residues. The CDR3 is CASSADRGMNTEAFF. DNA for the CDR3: TGCGCCAGCAGCGCAGACAGGGGGATGAACACTGAAGCTTTCTTT.

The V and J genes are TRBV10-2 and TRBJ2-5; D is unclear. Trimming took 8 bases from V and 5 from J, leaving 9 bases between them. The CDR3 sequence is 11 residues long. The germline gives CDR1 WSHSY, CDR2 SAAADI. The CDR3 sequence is CASGRVETQYF. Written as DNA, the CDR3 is TGCGCCAGCGGAAGAGTTGAGACCCAGTACTTC.

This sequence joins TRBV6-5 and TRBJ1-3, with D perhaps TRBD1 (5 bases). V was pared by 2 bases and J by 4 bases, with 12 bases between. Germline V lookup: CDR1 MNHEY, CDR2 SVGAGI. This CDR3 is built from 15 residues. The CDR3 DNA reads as TGTGCCAGCAGTTACAGGGGCGGCGTGGGAAACACCATATATTTT. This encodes CASSYRGGVGNTIYF.

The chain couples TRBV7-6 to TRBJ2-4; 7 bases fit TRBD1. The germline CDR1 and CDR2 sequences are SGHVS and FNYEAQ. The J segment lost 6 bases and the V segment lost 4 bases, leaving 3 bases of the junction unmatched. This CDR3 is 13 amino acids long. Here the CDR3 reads CASSSRDRNIQYF. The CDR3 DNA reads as TGTGCCAGCAGCTCCCGGGACAGAAACATTCAGTACTTC.

The CDR3 sequence: CASSEGQLYEQYF. As DNA, the CDR3 is TGTGCCAGCAGTGAAGGACAGCTCTACGAGCAGTACTTC. This chain links TRBV6-1 with TRBJ2-7; TRBD1 is a possible D gene (5 bases). This CDR3 is built from 13 residues. The germline CDR1 and CDR2 sequences are MNHNS and SASEGT. Trimming left V 1 base short and J 3 bases short, with 7 bases between.

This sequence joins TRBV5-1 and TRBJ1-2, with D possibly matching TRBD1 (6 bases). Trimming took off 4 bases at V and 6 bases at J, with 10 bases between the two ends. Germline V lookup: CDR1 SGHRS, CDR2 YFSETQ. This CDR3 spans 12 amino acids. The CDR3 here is CASSGGLNGYTF. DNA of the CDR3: TGCGCCAGCAGCGGGGGGCTTAATGGCTACACCTTC. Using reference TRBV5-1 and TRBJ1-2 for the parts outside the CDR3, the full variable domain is KAGVTQTPRYLIKTRGQQVTLSCSPISGHRSVSWYQQTPGQGLQFLFEYFSETQRNKGNFPGRFSGRQFSNSRSEMNVSTLELGDSALYLCASSGGLNGYTFGSGTRLTVV.

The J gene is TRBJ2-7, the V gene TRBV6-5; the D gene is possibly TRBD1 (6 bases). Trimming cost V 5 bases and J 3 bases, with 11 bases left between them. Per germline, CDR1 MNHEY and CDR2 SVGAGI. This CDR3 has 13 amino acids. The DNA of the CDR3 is TGTGCCAGCAGTCAGGGGCCTCGCTACGAGCAGTACTTC. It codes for CASSQGPRYEQYF.

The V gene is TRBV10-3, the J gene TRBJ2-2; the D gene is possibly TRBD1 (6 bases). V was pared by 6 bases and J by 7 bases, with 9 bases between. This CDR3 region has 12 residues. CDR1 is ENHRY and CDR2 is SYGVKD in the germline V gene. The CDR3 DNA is TGTGCCATCAGACAGGGAATCGGGGAGCTGTTTTTT. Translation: CAIRQGIGELFF.

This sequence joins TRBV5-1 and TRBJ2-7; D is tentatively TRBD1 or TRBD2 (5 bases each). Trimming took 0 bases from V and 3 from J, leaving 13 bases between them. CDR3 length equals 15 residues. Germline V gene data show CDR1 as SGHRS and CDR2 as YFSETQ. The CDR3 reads CASSLGRGPLYEQYF. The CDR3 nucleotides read TGCGCCAGCAGCTTGGGCCGGGGACCCCTCTACGAGCAGTACTTC.

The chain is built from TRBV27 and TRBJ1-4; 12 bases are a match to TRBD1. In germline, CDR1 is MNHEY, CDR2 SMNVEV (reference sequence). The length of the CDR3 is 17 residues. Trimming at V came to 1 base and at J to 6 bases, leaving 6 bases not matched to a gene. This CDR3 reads CASSLFRDRGQDEKLFF. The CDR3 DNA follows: TGTGCCAGCAGTTTATTCCGGGACAGGGGGCAAGATGAAAAACTGTTTTTT.

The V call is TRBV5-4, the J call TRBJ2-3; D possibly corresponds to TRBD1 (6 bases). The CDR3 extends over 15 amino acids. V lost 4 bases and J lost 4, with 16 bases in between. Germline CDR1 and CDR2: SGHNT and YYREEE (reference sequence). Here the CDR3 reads CASSRTVSPADTQYF. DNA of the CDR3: TGTGCCAGCAGCAGGACAGTTTCTCCCGCAGATACGCAGTATTTT.

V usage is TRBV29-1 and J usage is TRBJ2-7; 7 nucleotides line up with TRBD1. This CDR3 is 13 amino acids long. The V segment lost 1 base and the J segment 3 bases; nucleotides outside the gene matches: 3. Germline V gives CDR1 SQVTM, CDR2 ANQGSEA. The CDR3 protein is CSVEGDRFYEQYF. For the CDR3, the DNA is TGCAGCGTTGAAGGGGACAGATTCTACGAGCAGTACTTC.

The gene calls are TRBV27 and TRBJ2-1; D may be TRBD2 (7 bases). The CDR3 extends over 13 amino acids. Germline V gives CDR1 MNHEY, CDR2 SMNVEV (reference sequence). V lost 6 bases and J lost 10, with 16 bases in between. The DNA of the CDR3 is TGTGCCAGCAGCCACGGGGGGCCGTGGGAGCAGTTCTTC. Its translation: CASSHGGPWEQFF.

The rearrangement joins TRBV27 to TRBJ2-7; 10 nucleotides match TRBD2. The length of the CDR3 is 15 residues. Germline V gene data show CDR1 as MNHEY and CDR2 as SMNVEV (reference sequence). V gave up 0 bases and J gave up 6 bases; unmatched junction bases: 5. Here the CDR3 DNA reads TGTGCCAGCAGTTTATCACTAGCGGGATTGAGCGAGCAGTACTTC. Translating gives CASSLSLAGLSEQYF.

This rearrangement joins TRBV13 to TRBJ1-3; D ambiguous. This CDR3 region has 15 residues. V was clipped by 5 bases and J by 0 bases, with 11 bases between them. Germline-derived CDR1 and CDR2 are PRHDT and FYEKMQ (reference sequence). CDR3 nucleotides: TGTGCCAGCAGCCCCCGCGGGAGCTCTGGAAACACCATATATTTT. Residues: CASSPRGSSGNTIYF.

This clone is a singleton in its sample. The CDR3 spells CASSLGGLAVNTGELFF. CDR3 in DNA: TGTGCCAGCAGCTTAGGGGGACTAGCGGTGAACACCGGGGAGCTGTTTTTT. V usage is TRBV7-6 and J usage is TRBJ2-2; 11 positions agree with TRBD2. Looked up from germline, CDR1 is SGHVS and CDR2 is FNYEAQ. The CDR3 spans 17 residues. The V gene end was trimmed by 1 base and the J gene end by 1 base; junction bases not matched to a gene: 2.

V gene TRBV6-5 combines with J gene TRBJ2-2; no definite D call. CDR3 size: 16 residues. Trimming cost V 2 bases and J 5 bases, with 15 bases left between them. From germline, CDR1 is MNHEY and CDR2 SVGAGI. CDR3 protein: CASSYETGPRTGELFF. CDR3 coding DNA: TGTGCCAGCAGTTACGAAACCGGGCCGAGGACCGGGGAGCTGTTTTTT.

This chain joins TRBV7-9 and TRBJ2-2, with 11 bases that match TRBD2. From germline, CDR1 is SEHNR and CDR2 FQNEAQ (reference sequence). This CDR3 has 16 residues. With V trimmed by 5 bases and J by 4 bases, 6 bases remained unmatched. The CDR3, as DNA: TGTGCCAGCAGCCCAAAAACTAGCGGGAGCACCGGGGAGCTGTTTTTT. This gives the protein CASSPKTSGSTGELFF.

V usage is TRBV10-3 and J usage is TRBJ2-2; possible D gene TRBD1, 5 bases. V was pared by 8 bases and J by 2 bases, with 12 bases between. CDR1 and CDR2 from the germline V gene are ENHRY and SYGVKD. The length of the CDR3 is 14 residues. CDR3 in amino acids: CAIPGDRNTGELFF. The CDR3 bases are TGTGCCATCCCGGGCGACAGAAACACCGGGGAGCTGTTTTTT.

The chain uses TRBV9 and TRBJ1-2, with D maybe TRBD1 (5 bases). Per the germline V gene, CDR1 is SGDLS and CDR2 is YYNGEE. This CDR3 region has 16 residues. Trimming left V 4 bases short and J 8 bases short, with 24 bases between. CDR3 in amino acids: CASSLSRFGRDSGYTF. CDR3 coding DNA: TGTGCCAGCAGCCTCAGTAGATTCGGCAGGGATAGCGGCTACACCTTC.